The 18 T cell receptor beta chains below come from one sample, sequenced in a study of cytomegalovirus exposure and HLA in healthy donors. 13 Jbeta primers and 60 Vbeta primers were used for the PCR. Clones were sequenced by immunoSEQ multiplex PCR, and TCRdb holds only the in-frame ones, with some missing. The data contain some 59,000 clones, more than 65% of them singletons. Sequencing used PBMCs. Receptors originate from a woman between 18 and 30 years old in good health and CMV-seronegative.

In this sample, this clone turned up a few times. This chain uses TRBV5-6 with TRBJ2-1; TRBD2 agrees at 13 bases. Trimming took 1 base from V and 8 from J; bases not matched to a gene: 12. The CDR3 covers 18 residues. CDR1 is SGHDT and CDR2 is YYEEEE in the germline V gene. DNA for the CDR3: TGTGCCAGCAGCTTGTGGCCACGGACTAGCGGGAGCGTGCATGAGCAGTTCTTC. Translated: CASSLWPRTSGSVHEQFF.

V is TRBV6-5 and J is TRBJ2-7, with TRBD2 identical over 8 bases. CDR3 length: 15 amino acids. The V gene end was trimmed by 9 bases and the J gene end by 6 bases; junction bases not matched to a gene: 16. Germline V gene sequence: CDR1 MNHEY, CDR2 SVGAGI. DNA of the CDR3: TGTGCCAGTACGACGGCCCCGGGACTAGTTATCGAGCAGTACTTC. As protein: CASTTAPGLVIEQYF.

The chain couples TRBV30 to TRBJ1-4; D remains unclear. Per germline, CDR1 GTSNPN and CDR2 SVGIG (reference sequence). This CDR3 comprises 15 residues. Trimming removed 0 bases at V and 3 bases at J, with 11 bases between. As DNA, the CDR3 is TGTGCCTGGAGTGTATTAGCGGTAGCTAATGAAAAACTGTTTTTT. Encoded protein: CAWSVLAVANEKLFF.

The V call is TRBV5-1, the J call TRBJ2-3; no clear D. The CDR3 extends over 15 amino acids. CDR1 SGHRS and CDR2 YFSETQ come from the germline V gene. Deletions cut 2 bases from V and 3 bases from J, with 13 bases between. The DNA of the CDR3 is TGCGCCAGCAGCTTAGAGAACAGAAAGACAGATACGCAGTATTTT. This translates into CASSLENRKTDTQYF.

The chain joins TRBV5-4 to TRBJ2-2; 8 bases align to TRBD1. The CDR3 is made up of 16 amino acids. V shed 0 bases, J shed 4 bases, and the junction held 5 bases outside the gene matches. Germline values: CDR1 SGHNT, CDR2 YYREEE (reference sequence). The CDR3 DNA follows: TGTGCCAGCAGCTTGGGGCGGACAGGGATCACCGGGGAGCTGTTTTTT. It yields the protein CASSLGRTGITGELFF.

The chain carries TRBV10-3 and TRBJ2-7; 7 nucleotides line up with TRBD1. CDR1 is ENHRY and CDR2 is SYGVKD in the germline V gene. The CDR3 totals 16 residues. Trimming cost V 3 bases and J 1 base; bases outside gene matches: 9. The DNA of the CDR3 is TGTGCCATCAGTGACCGGGACAGACAGCATTCCTACGAGCAGTACTTC. It yields the protein CAISDRDRQHSYEQYF.

The genes are TRBV27 and TRBJ2-7, with D perhaps matching TRBD1 (6 bases). CDR3 length: 15 residues. Germline-derived CDR1 and CDR2 are MNHEY and SMNVEV (reference sequence). Trimming pared 4 bases from V and 7 bases from J, leaving 20 bases between. CDR3 DNA: TGTGCCAGCAGTTCAATATCCCACGGACAGACGGAGCAGTACTTC. As protein: CASSSISHGQTEQYF.

The chain links TRBV21-1 to TRBJ2-1; the tabulated D call, TRBD2, remains unverified against the DNA. TRBV21-1 is shown as a pseudogene. This CDR3 region has 17 residues. CDR3 protein: CASSKETSGRPYNEQFF. For the CDR3, the DNA is TGTGCCAGCAGCAAGGAGACTAGCGGGAGACCCTACAATGAGCAGTTCTTC.

V gene TRBV5-5 combines with J gene TRBJ2-3; no clear D. This CDR3 has 14 residues. Germline V gene lookup returns CDR1 SGHKS and CDR2 YYEKEE (reference sequence). Trimming stripped 4 bases from V and 2 bases from J, with 11 bases between. This CDR3 is CASSPTQVTDTQYF. The CDR3 DNA follows: TGTGCCAGCAGCCCTACGCAGGTCACAGATACGCAGTATTTT.

This clone was found once. The chain joins TRBV6-5 to TRBJ1-2; perhaps TRBD1 as D (5 bases). The CDR3 totals 15 residues. V was cut by 6 bases and J by 2 bases, with 16 bases left in between. Germline lookup yields CDR1 MNHEY and CDR2 SVGAGI. The CDR3 reads CASSLTGLTNYGYTF. DNA for the CDR3: TGTGCCAGCAGCCTGACGGGACTCACAAACTATGGCTACACCTTC.

This chain joins TRBV27 and TRBJ2-7; perhaps TRBD2 as D (7 bases). Germline V gives CDR1 MNHEY, CDR2 SMNVEV (reference sequence). This CDR3 is 15 amino acids long. Between the trimmed V and J ends, which lost 5 bases and 4 bases, there was a span of 18 bases. CDR3 nucleotide sequence: TGTGCCAGCAGTGAGCGGGAAGGGGGGATATACGAGCAGTACTTC. Protein product: CASSEREGGIYEQYF.

This chain joins TRBV27 and TRBJ1-1, with a possible D match to TRBD1 (6 bases). Germline V CDR1 and CDR2: MNHEY, SMNVEV (reference sequence). This CDR3 contains 13 residues. Trimming took 9 bases from V and 2 from J, leaving 13 bases between them. The CDR3 region is CASRLQGNTEAFF. CDR3 bases: TGTGCCAGTCGATTACAGGGAAACACTGAAGCTTTCTTT.

This chain joins TRBV7-9 and TRBJ2-1; D remains unclear. V was clipped by 5 bases and J by 10 bases, with 15 bases between them. The CDR3 sequence is 13 residues long. Germline values: CDR1 SEHNR, CDR2 FQNEAQ (reference sequence). The DNA of the CDR3 is TGTGCCAGCAGCCCGGAACTCTCAGGAGAGCAGTTCTTC. It is translated as CASSPELSGEQFF.

This clone was detected a few times. The V and J genes are TRBV28 and TRBJ2-7, with D perhaps matching TRBD1 (6 bases). CDR1 is MDHEN and CDR2 is SYDVKM in the germline V gene. The V end lost 5 bases, the J end lost 4 bases, and 12 bases lay between the germline ends. There are 13 residues in the CDR3. The CDR3 protein is CASSPTGLYEQYF. The DNA for the CDR3 is TGTGCCAGCAGTCCCACAGGGTTATACGAGCAGTACTTC. Drawing the rest from reference TRBV28 and TRBJ2-7, the complete variable domain is DVKVTQSSRYLVKRTGEKVFLECVQDMDHENMFWYRQDPGLGLRLIYFSYDVKMKEKGDIPEGYSVSREKKERFSLILESASTNQTSMYLCASSPTGLYEQYFGPGTRLTVT.

V is TRBV4-1 and J is TRBJ2-3; D is perhaps TRBD2 (6 bases). Germline V gene data show CDR1 as MGHRA and CDR2 as YSYEKL. Trimming took off 1 base at V and 7 bases at J, with 24 bases between the two ends. The length of the CDR3 is 18 residues. The CDR3 sequence: CASSQGGGSGINAYTQYF. For the CDR3, the DNA is TGCGCCAGCAGCCAAGGCGGAGGGAGCGGCATTAATGCATATACGCAGTATTTT.

This clone appeared a few times. The genes are TRBV7-3 and TRBJ2-1; D is perhaps TRBD2 (5 bases). The V gene's germline CDR1 is SGHTA and CDR2 FQGTGA. This CDR3 spans 15 amino acids. V was trimmed by 2 bases and J by 6 bases, leaving 14 bases between them. CDR3 bases: TGTGCCAGCAGCTTAGGGTCCAGCCGGGGCAATGAGCAGTTCTTC. Translated, it gives CASSLGSSRGNEQFF.

V usage is TRBV7-6 and J usage is TRBJ1-3; no firm D call. Trimming took 1 base from V and 11 from J, leaving 24 bases between them. The CDR3 runs to 17 residues. Germline loops: CDR1 SGHVS, CDR2 FNYEAQ. CDR3 coding DNA: TGTGCCAGCAGCTTAGGGCCAGCGGGGAGCGGGATTTTGGCCATATATTTT. Its protein is CASSLGPAGSGILAIYF.

The chain carries TRBV20-1 and TRBJ2-1; 9 bases are shared with TRBD1. The germline V gene encodes CDR1 DFQATT and CDR2 SNEGSKA (reference sequence). The CDR3 length is 10 residues. Unmatched junction bases numbered 5, after V lost 6 bases and J lost 14 bases. This CDR3 reads CSAGQGLEFF. The DNA of the CDR3 is TGCAGTGCGGGACAGGGTCTGGAGTTCTTC.